The 26 T cell receptor beta chains given below trace back to one sample, sequenced in a study of T cells after yellow fever vaccination. Each CDR3 protein gets one entry after TCRdb re-called the 5' RACE reads with MiXCR. This table holds approximately 600,000 distinct CDR3 sequences, about 12% found once. Source: PBMCs, taken on the day of the yellow fever booster vaccination. The receptors were sampled from a man aged 25-45 years who received the YFV17D yellow fever vaccine.

This clonotype was detected a few times. This sequence joins TRBV7-2 and TRBJ2-7; 8 bases map to TRBD1. After removal of 1 base from V and 5 bases from J, the junction contained 7 bases not matched to a gene. Germline loops: CDR1 SGHTA, CDR2 FQGNSA. This CDR3 is built from 15 residues. CDR3 DNA sequence: TGTGCCAGCAGCTTAGGGACAGGGAGCTTCGACGAGCAGTACTTC. It is translated as CASSLGTGSFDEQYF.

This clonotype was counted between two and nine times. V usage is TRBV5-1 and J usage is TRBJ1-2; the D gene is possibly TRBD1 (5 bases). Germline V gives CDR1 SGHRS, CDR2 YFSETQ. The V end was cut by 4 bases, the J end by 8 bases, with 24 bases between. This CDR3 has 16 amino acids. As DNA, the CDR3 is TGCGCCAGCAGCGTGGGACGTGGAGCGGACCTATTAGGCTACACCTTC. Translation gives CASSVGRGADLLGYTF.

J is TRBJ1-2 and V is TRBV11-2; the match to TRBD1 covers 11 bases. This CDR3 has 15 amino acids. The V gene end was trimmed by 5 bases and the J gene end by 6 bases; junction bases not matched to a gene: 8. The germline CDR1 and CDR2 sequences are SGHAT and FQNNGV. CDR3 amino acids: CASSTRTGGAHGYTF. The CDR3 bases are TGTGCCAGCAGCACTCGGACAGGGGGCGCCCATGGCTACACCTTC.

The chain employs TRBV4-3 and TRBJ2-1, with D perhaps matching TRBD1 or TRBD2 (7 bases each). Trimming shortened V by 4 bases and J by 10 bases, and 14 bases separated the two germline ends. Germline-derived CDR1 and CDR2 are LGHNA and YSLEER. CDR3 length equals 13 residues. CDR3 amino acids: CASSPTGRVEQFF. In nucleotides, the CDR3 is TGCGCCAGCAGCCCGACAGGGAGGGTCGAGCAGTTCTTC.

This clonotype was counted between two and nine times. The V and J genes are TRBV9 and TRBJ2-1; perhaps TRBD2 as D (5 bases). This CDR3 spans 13 amino acids. Trimming removed 2 bases from V and 6 bases from J, with 9 bases in between. Germline V CDR1 and CDR2: SGDLS, YYNGEE. The CDR3: CASSVGILNEQFF. The CDR3 DNA reads TGTGCCAGCAGCGTCGGGATCCTCAATGAGCAGTTCTTC.

This clonotype has a count of ten or more. This chain uses TRBV20-1 with TRBJ1-1; no firm D call. Between the trimmed V and J ends, which lost 3 bases and 3 bases, there was a span of 11 bases. This CDR3 is built from 13 residues. Germline-derived CDR1 and CDR2 are DFQATT and SNEGSKA (reference sequence). The CDR3 protein is CSASLGWDTEAFF. CDR3 bases: TGCAGTGCTAGCCTAGGGTGGGACACTGAAGCTTTCTTT.

Of note for this clonotype: One junction end disagrees with the germline gene, perhaps due to a read error. The CDR3 DNA is TGTGACAGCAGTAGCGGGAGGTTTGAGACCCAGTACTTC. Translating it yields CDSSSGRFETQYF. This chain links TRBV12-3 or TRBV12-4 with TRBJ2-5; 10 bases map to TRBD2. CDR3 size: 13 residues.

The chain couples TRBV9 to TRBJ2-1; D call uncertain. In germline, CDR1 is SGDLS, CDR2 YYNGEE. This CDR3 region has 11 residues. V lost 0 bases, J lost 8 bases, and 3 bases lay in between. The CDR3 here is CASSVDDEQFF. CDR3 sequence (DNA): TGTGCCAGCAGCGTAGACGATGAGCAGTTCTTC.

In this sample, this clonotype turned up many times. The rearrangement links TRBV29-1 to TRBJ2-3, with 14 bases identical to TRBD2. Germline V gene sequence: CDR1 SQVTM, CDR2 ANQGSEA. This CDR3 has 15 amino acids. With 8 bases clipped from V and 6 bases from J, the junction kept 10 bases outside the gene matches. CDR3 in amino acids: CSIWGTSGRSDTQYF. DNA of the CDR3: TGCAGCATCTGGGGGACTAGCGGGAGAAGTGATACGCAGTATTTT.

This chain uses TRBV20-1 with TRBJ2-1, with no clear D. V shed 5 bases and J shed 6 bases, with 23 bases lying between them. There are 16 residues in the CDR3. CDR1 is DFQATT, CDR2 SNEGSKA, per germline (reference sequence). The CDR3 DNA is TGCAGTGCTCGTCATCCGTCTGCTAGAAGAGGCAATGAGCAGTTCTTC. Translating it yields CSARHPSARRGNEQFF.

This clonotype occurred a few times. The chain links TRBV29-1 to TRBJ2-3; 7 bases are shared with TRBD2. The CDR3 has 16 residues. The germline V gene encodes CDR1 SQVTM and CDR2 ANQGSEA. The J segment lost 3 bases and the V segment lost 0 bases, leaving 9 bases of the junction unmatched. The CDR3 DNA reads TGCAGCGTTGAAGATCCCCGCGGGAGTGGAACAGATACGCAGTATTTT. Translated, it gives CSVEDPRGSGTDTQYF.

V gene TRBV12-3 or TRBV12-4 combines with J gene TRBJ2-1, with a possible D match to TRBD1 (6 bases). This CDR3 spans 12 amino acids. V was clipped by 7 bases and J by 4 bases, with 8 bases between them. The CDR3 region is CASNDRYNEQFF. CDR3 bases: TGTGCCAGCAATGACAGGTACAATGAGCAGTTCTTC.

The gene calls are TRBV11-1 and TRBJ2-1; 7 nucleotides line up with TRBD2. Germline CDR1 and CDR2: SGHAT and FQDESV (reference sequence). CDR3 length: 19 amino acids. Trimming cost V 6 bases and J 0 bases; bases outside gene matches: 17. The CDR3 nucleotides are TGTGCCAGCAGGGACCAGATCGGGAGGTCAGAGAGCTCCTACAATGAGCAGTTCTTC. Its translation: CASRDQIGRSESSYNEQFF.

The chain couples TRBV7-2 to TRBJ1-1; D unresolved. Deletions cut 5 bases from V and 11 bases from J, with 12 bases between. The CDR3 spans 11 residues. Per the germline V gene, CDR1 is SGHTA and CDR2 is FQGNSA. CDR3 coding DNA: TGTGCCAGCAGCCTCCAGTTTCAGGCTTTCTTT. Translated: CASSLQFQAFF.

This chain connects TRBV13 to TRBJ2-5; TRBD2 agrees at 9 bases. Germline CDR1 is PRHDT and CDR2 is FYEKMQ (reference sequence). The V and J ends lost 5 bases and 5 bases, in that order; junction bases with no gene match: 15. CDR3 length: 17 residues. The CDR3 DNA sequence: TGTGCCAGCAGCGCCGCCGGTGGGCGGGAGGGCCGTGAGACCCAGTACTTC. This gives the protein CASSAAGGREGRETQYF.

Many counts were recorded for this clonotype. This chain links TRBV29-1 with TRBJ2-7; D remains unclear. The germline CDR1 and CDR2 sequences are SQVTM and ANQGSEA. Trimming removed 7 bases at V and 5 bases at J, with 15 bases between. The CDR3 has 12 amino acids. CDR3 loop: CSARKASDEQYF. The CDR3 DNA sequence: TGCAGCGCTAGAAAGGCCAGCGACGAGCAGTACTTC.

This chain uses TRBV7-9 with TRBJ2-1, with TRBD2 identical over 9 bases. Trimming removed 10 bases from V and 8 bases from J; junction bases left unmatched: 12. The CDR3 has 14 amino acids. CDR1 is SEHNR and CDR2 is FQNEAQ in the germline V gene (reference sequence). The CDR3 DNA sequence: TGTGCCATCCCTAGGCGGGAGGGCGGGTATGAGCAGTTCTTC. Translated: CAIPRREGGYEQFF.

This clonotype was detected only a few times. The chain recombines TRBV4-2 with TRBJ2-5; D might be TRBD1 or TRBD2, each matching 6 bases. Trimming left V 0 bases short and J 5 bases short, with 31 bases between. This CDR3 has 21 residues. CDR1 and CDR2 from the germline V gene are LGHNA and YNFKEQ. The CDR3 nucleotides read TGTGCCAGCAGCCAAGAGGCGGGAATGTTTCTAGGGGGAGAGCGGTCGGAGACCCAGTACTTC. Encoded protein: CASSQEAGMFLGGERSETQYF.

V and J are TRBV5-4 and TRBJ2-1; D gene ambiguous. Germline V lookup: CDR1 SGHNT, CDR2 YYREEE (reference sequence). This CDR3 spans 12 amino acids. Trimming shortened V by 4 bases and J by 7 bases, and 9 bases separated the two germline ends. As DNA, the CDR3 is TGTGCCAGCAGCAATCCTGCTAATGAGCAGTTCTTC. Residues: CASSNPANEQFF.

The chain combines TRBV10-3 with TRBJ2-7, with TRBD1 matching over 8 bases. The CDR3 consists of 14 residues. CDR1 is ENHRY and CDR2 is SYGVKD in the germline V gene. The J segment lost 3 bases and the V segment lost 0 bases, leaving 1 base of the junction unmatched. CDR3 loop: CAISESTGGYEQYF. The CDR3 bases are TGTGCCATCAGTGAGTCTACAGGGGGCTACGAGCAGTACTTC.

This clonotype was seen just once. V usage is TRBV6-2 or TRBV6-3 and J usage is TRBJ2-7; 8 positions match TRBD2. The V gene end was trimmed by 6 bases and the J gene end by 0 bases; junction bases not matched to a gene: 7. CDR1 MNHEY and CDR2 SVGEGT come from the germline V gene. CDR3 size: 15 residues. The CDR3 region is CASSSDSGTSYEQYF. The DNA of the CDR3 is TGTGCCAGCAGCTCTGATAGCGGGACCTCCTACGAGCAGTACTTC.

This clonotype was counted only a few times. CDR3 residues: CASSQDGQESQPQHF. CDR3 nucleotide sequence: TGTGCCAGCAGCCAAGACGGGCAGGAAAGTCAGCCCCAGCATTTT. This rearrangement joins TRBV4-2 to TRBJ1-5; D gene uncertain. The germline gives CDR1 LGHNA, CDR2 YNFKEQ. V lost 0 bases and J 6 bases, leaving 12 bases between the germline ends. This CDR3 is built from 15 residues.

V is TRBV6-2 or TRBV6-3 and J is TRBJ1-1; D call uncertain. V was shortened by 8 bases and J by 1 base, with 11 bases between the two germline ends. The CDR3 extends over 13 amino acids. Germline values: CDR1 MNHEY, CDR2 SVGEGT. CDR3 amino acids: CASFWGWNTEAFF. The DNA for the CDR3 is TGTGCCAGCTTTTGGGGTTGGAACACTGAAGCTTTCTTT.

There are a few counts of this clonotype. V is TRBV7-8 and J is TRBJ2-2; TRBD1 agrees at 8 bases. This CDR3 spans 15 amino acids. Germline assignment: CDR1 SGHVS and CDR2 FQNEAQ. The V segment lost 8 bases and the J segment 4 bases; nucleotides outside the gene matches: 9. The CDR3 reads CASPHRGAGTGELFF. The DNA of the CDR3 is TGTGCCAGCCCCCACAGGGGGGCGGGCACCGGGGAGCTGTTTTTT.

This clonotype was seen at least ten times. The V call is TRBV5-1, the J call TRBJ2-7; 12 nucleotides align to TRBD2. The trim removed 4 bases at V and 5 bases at J, leaving 7 bases unmatched. Germline V gene lookup returns CDR1 SGHRS and CDR2 YFSETQ. The CDR3 is made up of 15 amino acids. In DNA, the CDR3 is TGCGCCAGCAGCCTTCGACTAGCGGGAGTTGACGAGCAGTACTTC. As protein: CASSLRLAGVDEQYF. The full variable domain, rest sourced from reference TRBV5-1 and TRBJ2-7, is KAGVTQTPRYLIKTRGQQVTLSCSPISGHRSVSWYQQTPGQGLQFLFEYFSETQRNKGNFPGRFSGRQFSNSRSEMNVSTLELGDSALYLCASSLRLAGVDEQYFGPGTRLTVT.

This clonotype was detected ten times or more. This rearrangement joins TRBV3-1 to TRBJ1-5; 9 bases are shared with TRBD1. The V and J ends lost 1 base and 6 bases, in that order; junction bases with no gene match: 4. The CDR3 totals 15 residues. Germline values: CDR1 LGHDT, CDR2 YNNKEL (reference sequence). The CDR3 DNA reads as TGTGCCAGCAGCCAAGGTGGGACAGGGCCTCAGCCCCAGCATTTT. Translating it yields CASSQGGTGPQPQHF.